These T cell receptor beta chains were read from a single sample in a study of shared clonotypes between healthy human individuals. Here immunoSEQ multiplex PCR was the method, and the copy in TCRdb shows in-frame clones only, minus some. The sample lists around 2,100,000 clones, around 96% occurring once. Sequencing was carried out using naive CD8+ T cells sorted from blood. The receptors stem from a man between 18 and 29 years old in good health. Both conserved end residues are part of each CDR3. Each record gives: clone size, D gene, V gene, J gene, CDR3 DNA, CDR3 protein. The D gene is left open where the match is weak. The size field is filled for only some rows; it gives once, few, many or a size class.

abundance: NA; d_gene: NA; v_gene: TRBV6-4; j_gene: TRBJ1-5; CDR3nt: TGTGCCAGCAGCCTTGGGGCAGGACAGCCCCAGCATTTT; CDR3aa: CASSLGAGQPQHF
abundance: NA; d_gene: TRBD2; v_gene: TRBV30; j_gene: TRBJ2-1; CDR3nt: TGTGCCTGGAGGCTAGCGGGACCCGGTGAGCAGTTCTTC; CDR3aa: CAWRLAGPGEQFF
abundance: NA; d_gene: NA; v_gene: TRBV9; j_gene: TRBJ2-3; CDR3nt: TGTGCCAGCAGCGTAGAGCCTAGCGGCACAGATACGCAGTATTTT; CDR3aa: CASSVEPSGTDTQYF
abundance: once; d_gene: NA; v_gene: TRBV7-8; j_gene: TRBJ2-1; CDR3nt: TGTGCCACTTCCGGCCCCTTCACCAATGAGCAGTTCTTC; CDR3aa: CATSGPFTNEQFF
abundance: NA; d_gene: TRBD2; v_gene: TRBV4-3; j_gene: TRBJ2-1; CDR3nt: TGCGCCAGCAGCCAAGAACTAGCGGGAGGGCCCGGATACAATGAGCAGTTCTTC; CDR3aa: CASSQELAGGPGYNEQFF
abundance: once; d_gene: NA; v_gene: TRBV4-1; j_gene: TRBJ2-1; CDR3nt: TGCGCCAGCAGCCCACAGGGGACCGGGGGGGCCAACCATGAGCAGTTCTTC; CDR3aa: CASSPQGTGGANHEQFF
abundance: NA; d_gene: NA; v_gene: TRBV7-9; j_gene: TRBJ1-1; CDR3nt: TGTGCCAGCAGCTCCCGAACGGGCCTGTCGGGCGTGAACACTGAAGCTTTCTTT; CDR3aa: CASSSRTGLSGVNTEAFF
abundance: NA; d_gene: NA; v_gene: TRBV4-2; j_gene: TRBJ2-2; CDR3nt: TGTGCCAGCCTAACCACGACCGGGGAGCTGTTTTTT; CDR3aa: CASLTTTGELFF
abundance: NA; d_gene: NA; v_gene: TRBV6-5; j_gene: TRBJ2-1; CDR3nt: TGTGCCAGCAGTCCTGGGCCGTATAATGAGCAGTTCTTC; CDR3aa: CASSPGPYNEQFF
abundance: once; d_gene: NA; v_gene: TRBV9; j_gene: TRBJ2-5; CDR3nt: TGTGCCAGCAGCGTAGCGGACAGAGAAGAGACCCAGTACTTC; CDR3aa: CASSVADREETQYF
abundance: few; d_gene: NA; v_gene: TRBV11-2; j_gene: TRBJ2-7; CDR3nt: TGTGCCAGCAGCTTATTCGGCGAGCAGTACTTC; CDR3aa: CASSLFGEQYF